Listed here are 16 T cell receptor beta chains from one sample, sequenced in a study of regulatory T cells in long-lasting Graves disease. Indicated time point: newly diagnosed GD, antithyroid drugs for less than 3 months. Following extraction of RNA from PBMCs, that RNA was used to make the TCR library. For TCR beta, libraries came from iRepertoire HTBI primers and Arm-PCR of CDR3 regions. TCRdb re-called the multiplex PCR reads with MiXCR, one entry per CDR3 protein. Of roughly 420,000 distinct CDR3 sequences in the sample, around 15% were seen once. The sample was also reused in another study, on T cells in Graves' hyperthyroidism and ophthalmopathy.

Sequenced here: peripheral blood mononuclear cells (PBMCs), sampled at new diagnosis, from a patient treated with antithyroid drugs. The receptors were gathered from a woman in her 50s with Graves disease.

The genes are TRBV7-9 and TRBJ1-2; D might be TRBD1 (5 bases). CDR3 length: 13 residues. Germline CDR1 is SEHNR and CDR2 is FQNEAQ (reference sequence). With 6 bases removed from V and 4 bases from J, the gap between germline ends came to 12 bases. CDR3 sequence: CASRPDKVYGYTF. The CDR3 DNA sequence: TGTGCCAGCAGGCCGGACAAAGTCTATGGCTACACCTTC.

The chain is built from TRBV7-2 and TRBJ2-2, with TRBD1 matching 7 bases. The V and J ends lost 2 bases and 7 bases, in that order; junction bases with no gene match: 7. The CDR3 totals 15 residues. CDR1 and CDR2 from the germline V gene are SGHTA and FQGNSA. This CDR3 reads CASSLSRYRGGELFF. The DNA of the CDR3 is TGTGCCAGCAGCTTATCCCGGTACAGGGGCGGGGAGCTGTTTTTT.

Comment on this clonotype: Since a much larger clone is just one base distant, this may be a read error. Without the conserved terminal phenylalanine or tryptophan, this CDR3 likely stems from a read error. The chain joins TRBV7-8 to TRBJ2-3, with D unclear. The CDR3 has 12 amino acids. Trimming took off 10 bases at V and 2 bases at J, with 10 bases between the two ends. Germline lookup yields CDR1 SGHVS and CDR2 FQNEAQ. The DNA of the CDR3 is TGTGCCACCGGTCCGACCACAGATACGCAGTATTCT. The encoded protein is CATGPTTDTQYS.

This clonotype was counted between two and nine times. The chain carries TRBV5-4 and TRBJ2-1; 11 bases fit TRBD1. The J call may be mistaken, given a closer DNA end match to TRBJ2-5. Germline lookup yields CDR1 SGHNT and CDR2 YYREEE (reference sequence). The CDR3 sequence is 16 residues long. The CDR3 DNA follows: TGTGCCAGCAGCCCCGGACAGGGGGCTCTCCAAGAGACCCAGTACTTC. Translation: CASSPGQGALQETQYF.

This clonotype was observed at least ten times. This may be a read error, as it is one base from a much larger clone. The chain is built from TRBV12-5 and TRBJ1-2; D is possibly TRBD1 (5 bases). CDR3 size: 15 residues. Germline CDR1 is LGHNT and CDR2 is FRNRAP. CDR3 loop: CDSGLSGAGPYGYTF. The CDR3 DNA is TGTGATAGTGGTTTGTCAGGTGCAGGGCCCTATGGCTACACCTTC.

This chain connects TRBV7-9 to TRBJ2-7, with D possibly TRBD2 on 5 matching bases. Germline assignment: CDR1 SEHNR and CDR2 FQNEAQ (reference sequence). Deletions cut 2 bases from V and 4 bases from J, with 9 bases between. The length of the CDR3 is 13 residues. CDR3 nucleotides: TGTGCCAGCAGCTTAACTAGTTTTTACGAGCAGTACTTC. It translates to CASSLTSFYEQYF.

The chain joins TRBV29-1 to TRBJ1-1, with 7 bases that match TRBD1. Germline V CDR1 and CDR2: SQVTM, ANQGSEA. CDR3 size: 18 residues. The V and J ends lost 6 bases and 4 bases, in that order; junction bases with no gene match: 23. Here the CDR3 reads CSVTLRQGRWWWGTEAFF. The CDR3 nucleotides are TGCAGCGTCACACTTAGACAGGGCCGATGGTGGTGGGGCACTGAAGCTTTCTTT.

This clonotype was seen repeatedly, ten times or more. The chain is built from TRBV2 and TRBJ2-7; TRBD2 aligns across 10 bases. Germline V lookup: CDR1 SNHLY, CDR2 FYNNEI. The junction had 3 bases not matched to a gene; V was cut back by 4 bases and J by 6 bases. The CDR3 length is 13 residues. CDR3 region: CASSVAGGSEQYF. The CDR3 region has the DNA TGTGCCAGCAGTGTAGCGGGAGGTAGCGAGCAGTACTTC.

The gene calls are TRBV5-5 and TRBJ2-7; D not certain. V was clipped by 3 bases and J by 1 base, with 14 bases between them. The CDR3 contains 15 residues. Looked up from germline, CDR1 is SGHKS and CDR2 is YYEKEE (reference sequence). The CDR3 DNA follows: TGTGCCAGCAGCTCTGGCCAGACCGGTTCCTACGAGCAGTACTTC. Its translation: CASSSGQTGSYEQYF.

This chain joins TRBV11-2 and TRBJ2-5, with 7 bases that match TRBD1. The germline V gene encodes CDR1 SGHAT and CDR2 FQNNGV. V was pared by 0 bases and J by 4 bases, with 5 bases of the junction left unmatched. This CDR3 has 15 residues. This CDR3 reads CASSLERTGSETQYF. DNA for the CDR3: TGTGCCAGCAGCTTAGAAAGGACAGGTTCAGAGACCCAGTACTTC. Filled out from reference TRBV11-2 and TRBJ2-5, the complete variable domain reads EAGVAQSPRYKIIEKRQSVAFWCNPISGHATLYWYQQILGQGPKLLIQFQNNGVVDDSQLPKDRFSAERLKGVDSTLKIQPAKLEDSAVYLCASSLERTGSETQYFGPGTRLLVL.

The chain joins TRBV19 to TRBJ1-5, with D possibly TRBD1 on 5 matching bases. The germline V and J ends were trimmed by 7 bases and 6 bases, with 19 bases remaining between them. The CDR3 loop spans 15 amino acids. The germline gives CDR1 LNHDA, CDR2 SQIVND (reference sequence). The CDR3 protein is CASIARDVFGQPQHF. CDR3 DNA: TGTGCCAGTATCGCAAGGGACGTATTCGGTCAGCCCCAGCATTTT.

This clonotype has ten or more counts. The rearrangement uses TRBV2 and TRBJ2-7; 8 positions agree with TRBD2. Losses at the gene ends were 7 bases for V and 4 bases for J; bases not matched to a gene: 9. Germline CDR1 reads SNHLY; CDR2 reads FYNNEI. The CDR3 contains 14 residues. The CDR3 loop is CASITREEPYEQYF. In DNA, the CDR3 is TGTGCCAGCATTACGCGGGAGGAACCATACGAGCAGTACTTC.

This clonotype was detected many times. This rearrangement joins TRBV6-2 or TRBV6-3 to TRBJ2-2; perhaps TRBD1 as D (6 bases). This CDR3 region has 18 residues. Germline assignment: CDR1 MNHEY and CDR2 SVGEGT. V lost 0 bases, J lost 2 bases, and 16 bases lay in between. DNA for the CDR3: TGTGCCAGCAGTTACTCGAGGGGCAAGGGGGACAACACCGGGGAGCTGTTTTTT. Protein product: CASSYSRGKGDNTGELFF.

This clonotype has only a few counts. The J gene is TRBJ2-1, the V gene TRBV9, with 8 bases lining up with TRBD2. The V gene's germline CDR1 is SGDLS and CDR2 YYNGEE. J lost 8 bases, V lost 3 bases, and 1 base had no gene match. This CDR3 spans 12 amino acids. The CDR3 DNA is TGTGCCAGCAGCGCGGGGGGGGATGAGCAGTTCTTC. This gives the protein CASSAGGDEQFF.

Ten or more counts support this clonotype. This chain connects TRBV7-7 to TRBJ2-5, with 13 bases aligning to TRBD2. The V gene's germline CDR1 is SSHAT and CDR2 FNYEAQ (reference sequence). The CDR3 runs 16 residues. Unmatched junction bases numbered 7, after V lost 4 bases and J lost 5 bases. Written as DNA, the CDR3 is TGTGCCAGCAGCTCCGGACTAGCGGGAGCTTGGGAGACCCAGTACTTC. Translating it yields CASSSGLAGAWETQYF.

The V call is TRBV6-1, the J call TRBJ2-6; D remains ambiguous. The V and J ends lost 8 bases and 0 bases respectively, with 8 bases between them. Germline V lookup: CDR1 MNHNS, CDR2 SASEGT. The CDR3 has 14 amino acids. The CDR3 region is CASQVSSGANVLTF. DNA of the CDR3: TGTGCCAGCCAAGTGAGCTCTGGGGCCAACGTCCTGACTTTC.